This T cell receptor (beta chain) was sequenced during a study of CD8+CD57+ T cells in acquired aplastic anemia. Looking at the study overall: Yields of DNA that came from sorted CD4+ and CD8+ cells averaged approximately 3.5 ug.

This clonotype has ten or more counts. Its antigen is unidentified. Profiles of TCR beta VDJ and CDR3 were generated from a genomic DNA template. TCRdb recomputed calls from the reads with MiXCR, one row per CDR3 protein. The top ten clones hold less than 10% of a sample with 250,000 to 350,000 distinct CDR3 sequences, approximately 57% of them seen once. Germline-derived CDR1 and CDR2 are SGDLS and YYNGEE. This CDR3 is 16 amino acids long. The V and J ends lost 2 bases and 4 bases, in that order; junction bases with no gene match: 5. The study's findings and limits: The CD8+ Simpson's diversity of patients and controls was not significantly different. Both patients and controls carried the same twenty-nine CD8+ CDR3 sequences.

This chain uses TRBV9 with TRBJ2-1; 11 bases match TRBD2. The specimen was sorted CD4+, CD8+, or CD8+CD57+ T cells (not recorded which) from PBMCs. This sequence originates from a human donor with severe aplastic anemia or a healthy control (not recorded which). CDR3 residues: CASSVGTSGGYNEQFF. The CDR3 DNA reads TGTGCCAGCAGCGTGGGAACTAGCGGGGGATACAATGAGCAGTTCTTC.